The 30 T cell receptor beta chains presented below share a single source sample, sequenced in a study of shared clonotypes between healthy human individuals. Generated by immunoSEQ multiplex PCR, the TCRdb table keeps only in-frame clones and is missing some. Among around 500,000 clones listed, around 79% were seen once. The material sequenced was PBMCs. The receptors were gathered from a woman between 40 and 55 years old in good health. Some clones in this sample may be carry-over from other donors' samples.

Here the CDR3 DNA reads TGTGCCAGCAGCGTAGGCGCTCAAGTGAATATGAACACTGAAGCTTTCTTT. Protein sequence: CASSVGAQVNMNTEAFF. The chain is built from TRBV9 and TRBJ1-1; D is uncertain. V was shortened by 0 bases and J by 0 bases, with 15 bases between the two germline ends. The CDR3 contains 17 residues. The germline V gene encodes CDR1 SGDLS and CDR2 YYNGEE.

Written as DNA, the CDR3 is TGCGCCAGCAGCGCACGGGACAGGGAGGACGAGCAGTACTTC. Its protein product is CASSARDREDEQYF. The V gene is TRBV5-1, the J gene TRBJ2-7; 9 bases match TRBD1. Losses at the gene ends were 4 bases for V and 5 bases for J; bases not matched to a gene: 7. Looked up from germline, CDR1 is SGHRS and CDR2 is YFSETQ. This CDR3 region has 14 residues. The complete variable domain, with remaining parts taken from reference TRBV5-1 and TRBJ2-7, reads KAGVTQTPRYLIKTRGQQVTLSCSPISGHRSVSWYQQTPGQGLQFLFEYFSETQRNKGNFPGRFSGRQFSNSRSEMNVSTLELGDSALYLCASSARDREDEQYFGPGTRLTVT.

The genes are TRBV21-1 and TRBJ1-1. TRBV21-1 is labeled a pseudogene. The CDR3 loop spans 8 amino acids. The CDR3 reads CATPRAFF. CDR3 in DNA: TGTGCCACCCCTCGTGCTTTCTTT.

V gene TRBV9 combines with J gene TRBJ2-3; a weak D match, TRBD1 (5 bases). The V gene lost 0 bases and the J gene lost 1 base, with 6 bases spanning the gap. CDR3 size: 14 residues. The germline gives CDR1 SGDLS, CDR2 YYNGEE. The CDR3 loop reads CASSVEGGTDTQYF. DNA of the CDR3: TGTGCCAGCAGCGTAGAAGGGGGCACAGATACGCAGTATTTT.

This clone appeared a few times. This sequence joins TRBV10-1 and TRBJ1-1; D is perhaps TRBD1 (6 bases). CDR1 and CDR2 (germline): WNHNN, SYGVQD (reference sequence). CDR3 size: 13 residues. Trimming left V 6 bases short and J 6 bases short, with 14 bases between. The CDR3: CASSFTGSAEAFF. Here the CDR3 DNA reads TGCGCCAGCAGCTTCACAGGGTCTGCTGAAGCTTTCTTT.

The J gene is TRBJ1-4, the V gene TRBV21-1. TRBV21-1 is termed a pseudogene. This CDR3 spans 10 amino acids. DNA of the CDR3: TGTGCCAGCGGACGACCCGGGAGACCTTTT. Protein: CASGRPGRPF.

This clone occurred a few times. The CDR3 is CASSLSGTSTDTQYF. Written as DNA, the CDR3 is TGTGCCAGCAGCCTTAGCGGAACTAGCACAGATACGCAGTATTTT. This rearrangement joins TRBV6-6 to TRBJ2-3; TRBD2 might be the D (6 bases). The CDR3 runs to 15 residues. Trimming shortened V by 6 bases and J by 0 bases, and 13 bases separated the two germline ends. Germline V gene lookup returns CDR1 MNHNY and CDR2 SVGAGI (reference sequence).

The genes are TRBV18 and TRBJ1-6; a possible D gene is TRBD1 (6 bases). V was cut by 6 bases and J by 0 bases, with 12 bases left in between. This CDR3 has 16 amino acids. The germline CDR1 and CDR2 sequences are KGHSH and LQKENI. The CDR3 DNA sequence: TGTGCCAGCTCCCGGACAGTAGGCTCCTATAATTCACCCCTCCACTTT. This encodes CASSRTVGSYNSPLHF.

This chain uses TRBV5-4 with TRBJ1-2; 7 bases match TRBD1. After removal of 4 bases from V and 8 bases from J, the junction contained 17 bases not matched to a gene. There are 16 residues in the CDR3. The germline gives CDR1 SGHNT, CDR2 YYREEE (reference sequence). The CDR3 reads CASSTLVDRRFGGYTF. The CDR3 nucleotides read TGTGCCAGCAGCACACTTGTGGACAGGAGGTTCGGGGGCTACACCTTC.

This sequence joins TRBV27 and TRBJ2-7; TRBD2 matches 7 bases. The CDR3 spans 17 residues. The V gene's germline CDR1 is MNHEY and CDR2 SMNVEV (reference sequence). The V gene end was trimmed by 6 bases and the J gene end by 5 bases; junction bases not matched to a gene: 19. This CDR3 reads CASRRDSTSWRIDEQYF. The CDR3 nucleotides read TGTGCCAGCAGACGAGATTCGACTAGCTGGAGGATCGACGAGCAGTACTTC.

The genes are TRBV5-1 and TRBJ1-1, with a tentative D call TRBD1 (5 bases). V was cut by 4 bases and J by 3 bases, with 16 bases left in between. Per the germline V gene, CDR1 is SGHRS and CDR2 is YFSETQ. The CDR3 length is 15 residues. The CDR3 loop reads CASSRSSGTHTEAFF. The CDR3 nucleotides read TGCGCCAGCAGCCGATCCTCCGGGACCCACACTGAAGCTTTCTTT.

The chain is built from TRBV4-1 and TRBJ2-1; D is undetermined. Trimming took off 1 base at V and 5 bases at J, with 12 bases between the two ends. Germline V gives CDR1 MGHRA, CDR2 YSYEKL. The length of the CDR3 is 15 residues. The CDR3 sequence: CASSQGVSGHNEQFF. CDR3 DNA sequence: TGCGCCAGCAGCCAAGGGGTCTCGGGCCACAATGAGCAGTTCTTC.

The V and J genes are TRBV4-3 and TRBJ1-5, with D uncertain. Germline V CDR1 and CDR2: LGHNA, YSLEER. The CDR3 sequence is 15 residues long. Trimming shortened V by 1 base and J by 6 bases, and 13 bases separated the two germline ends. CDR3 bases: TGCGCCAGCAGCCAAGGTGTAGGGTCGGGTCAGCCCCAGCATTTT. Translating gives CASSQGVGSGQPQHF.

In regard to this clone: Other DNA sequences from this sample encode an identical CDR3 as well. In DNA, the CDR3 is TGTGCCAGCAGCTACCGGACGGGGACCGGGGAGCTGTTTTTT. This translates into CASSYRTGTGELFF. The chain has TRBV7-2 and TRBJ2-2; possible D gene TRBD2, 5 bases. Germline values: CDR1 SGHTA, CDR2 FQGNSA. The length of the CDR3 is 14 residues. V lost 4 bases, J lost 5 bases, and 11 bases lay in between.

The genes are TRBV27 and TRBJ1-2; the D gene is possibly TRBD1 (6 bases). The germline V and J ends were trimmed by 5 bases and 5 bases, with 18 bases remaining between them. Germline-derived CDR1 and CDR2 are MNHEY and SMNVEV (reference sequence). This CDR3 region has 15 residues. This CDR3 reads CASSDGQTFGYGYTF. The CDR3, as DNA: TGTGCCAGCAGTGACGGACAGACTTTTGGGTATGGCTACACCTTC.

This clone was counted a few times. The chain is built from TRBV4-1 and TRBJ1-1, with D perhaps matching TRBD1 (5 bases). The germline V and J ends were trimmed by 4 bases and 5 bases, with 17 bases remaining between them. CDR3 length: 15 residues. Germline V gene data show CDR1 as MGHRA and CDR2 as YSYEKL. The CDR3 loop reads CASSLSTGGGTEAFF. As DNA, the CDR3 is TGCGCCAGCAGCCTATCAACCGGGGGTGGGACTGAAGCTTTCTTT.

This clone was recorded at least ten times. Within the sample, other DNA sequences also encode this same CDR3. The chain combines TRBV28 with TRBJ1-5; unclear D gene. Per the germline V gene, CDR1 is MDHEN and CDR2 is SYDVKM. Trimming took off 2 bases at V and 2 bases at J, with 16 bases between the two ends. This CDR3 is built from 17 residues. The CDR3 DNA reads as TGTGCCAGCAGTTTAACTTTGGGGTTAACGGGCAATCAGCCCCAGCATTTT. As protein: CASSLTLGLTGNQPQHF.

This rearrangement joins TRBV28 to TRBJ1-2; D possibly corresponds to TRBD1 (6 bases). CDR3 size: 15 residues. Trimming left V 1 base short and J 1 base short, with 10 bases between. CDR1 is MDHEN and CDR2 is SYDVKM in the germline V gene. The CDR3 sequence is CASSLSGALNYGYTF. The CDR3 DNA is TGTGCCAGCAGTTTATCAGGGGCCCTTAACTATGGCTACACCTTC.

A few counts support this clone. The identical CDR3 is also encoded by other nucleotide sequences in the sample. This rearrangement joins TRBV30 to TRBJ1-3, with D unclear. Germline V gene sequence: CDR1 GTSNPN, CDR2 SVGIG (reference sequence). This CDR3 spans 12 amino acids. V was shortened by 2 bases and J by 0 bases, with 2 bases between the two germline ends. Here the CDR3 reads CAWSSSGNTIYF. As DNA, the CDR3 is TGTGCCTGGAGTTCCTCTGGAAACACCATATATTTT.

This rearrangement joins TRBV28 to TRBJ1-1; D unresolved. Germline-derived CDR1 and CDR2 are MDHEN and SYDVKM. There are 13 residues in the CDR3. The ends were cut back, 2 bases at V and 5 bases at J, with 9 bases in the middle. CDR3 sequence: CASSLVSSTEAFF. CDR3 nucleotides: TGTGCCAGCAGTTTAGTAAGCTCAACTGAAGCTTTCTTT.

The J gene is TRBJ1-2, the V gene TRBV28; D gene unclear. The V end was cut by 7 bases, the J end by 5 bases, with 11 bases between. The CDR3 loop spans 12 amino acids. CDR1 is MDHEN, CDR2 SYDVKM, per germline. CDR3 residues: CASNYVGYGYTF. In nucleotides, the CDR3 is TGTGCCAGCAATTACGTGGGTTATGGCTACACCTTC.

This rearrangement joins TRBV7-9 to TRBJ2-2; D remains ambiguous. The V end lost 1 base, the J end lost 6 bases, and 3 bases lay between the germline ends. Germline V gene lookup returns CDR1 SEHNR and CDR2 FQNEAQ (reference sequence). The CDR3 runs 12 residues. The CDR3 is CASSLGPGELFF. The CDR3 nucleotides read TGTGCCAGCAGCTTAGGCCCCGGGGAGCTGTTTTTT.

This clone was seen only once. This chain uses TRBV6-5 with TRBJ1-2, with D maybe TRBD1 (6 bases). Trimming pared 8 bases from V and 3 bases from J, leaving 13 bases between. Germline V lookup: CDR1 MNHEY, CDR2 SVGAGI. The length of the CDR3 is 13 residues. CDR3 loop: CASAGTTYYGYTF. DNA of the CDR3: TGTGCCAGCGCAGGGACAACATACTATGGCTACACCTTC.

As DNA, the CDR3 is TGTGCCAGCAGCTCTGGGGCGGGGGTAGGCACTGAAGCTTTCTTT. Its protein is CASSSGAGVGTEAFF. This rearrangement joins TRBV5-5 to TRBJ1-1; TRBD1 is a possible D gene (5 bases). Trimming took 3 bases from V and 4 from J, leaving 16 bases between them. Germline CDR1 is SGHKS and CDR2 is YYEKEE (reference sequence). The CDR3 extends over 15 amino acids.

The chain uses TRBV7-9 and TRBJ2-1, with D possibly TRBD1 on 5 matching bases. Germline V CDR1 and CDR2: SEHNR, FQNEAQ (reference sequence). Deletions cut 5 bases from V and 9 bases from J, with 11 bases between. CDR3 size: 12 residues. Here the CDR3 reads CASSPDSPEQFF. The CDR3 DNA sequence: TGTGCCAGCAGCCCAGACAGTCCTGAGCAGTTCTTC.

The chain links TRBV28 to TRBJ2-7; 11 bases align to TRBD2. Losses at the gene ends were 6 bases for V and 5 bases for J; bases not matched to a gene: 12. Germline V lookup: CDR1 MDHEN, CDR2 SYDVKM. The CDR3 covers 16 residues. In nucleotides, the CDR3 is TGTGCCAGCAGCTATAGCGGGAGGGCTTTAAAGAACGAGCAGTACTTC. It is translated as CASSYSGRALKNEQYF. The complete variable domain, with remaining parts taken from reference TRBV28 and TRBJ2-7, reads DVKVTQSSRYLVKRTGEKVFLECVQDMDHENMFWYRQDPGLGLRLIYFSYDVKMKEKGDIPEGYSVSREKKERFSLILESASTNQTSMYLCASSYSGRALKNEQYFGPGTRLTVT.

The chain has TRBV18 and TRBJ1-2; 9 positions match TRBD1. V lost 1 base and J lost 6; bases outside the gene matches: 3. Germline V gene data show CDR1 as KGHSH and CDR2 as LQKENI. The CDR3 contains 14 residues. The CDR3 reads CASSPRGQGNGYTF. Written as DNA, the CDR3 is TGTGCCAGCTCACCACGTGGACAGGGGAATGGCTACACCTTC.

The genes are TRBV28 and TRBJ2-5, with D possibly matching TRBD2 (6 bases). The CDR3 sequence is 14 residues long. V dropped 7 bases and J dropped 2 bases, with 14 bases sitting between them. The germline gives CDR1 MDHEN, CDR2 SYDVKM. This chain's CDR3 is CASTLAGTQETQYF. CDR3 in DNA: TGTGCCAGCACCCTCGCGGGGACTCAAGAGACCCAGTACTTC. The variable domain in full, with the rest retrieved from reference TRBV28 and TRBJ2-5, is DVKVTQSSRYLVKRTGEKVFLECVQDMDHENMFWYRQDPGLGLRLIYFSYDVKMKEKGDIPEGYSVSREKKERFSLILESASTNQTSMYLCASTLAGTQETQYFGPGTRLLVL.

The chain combines TRBV5-4 with TRBJ2-2; no firm D call. The CDR3 has 14 residues. In germline, CDR1 is SGHNT, CDR2 YYREEE (reference sequence). V was cut by 1 base and J by 2 bases, with 6 bases left in between. In DNA form, the CDR3 reads TGTGCCAGCAGCTTGTATCACAACACCGGGGAGCTGTTTTTT. Its protein is CASSLYHNTGELFF. Together with reference TRBV5-4 and TRBJ2-2, the CDR3 gives the full variable domain: ETGVTQSPTHLIKTRGQQVTLRCSSQSGHNTVSWYQQALGQGPQFIFQYYREEENGRGNFPPRFSGLQFPNYSSELNVNALELDDSALYLCASSLYHNTGELFFGEGSRLTVL.

This clone was counted only a few times. This chain connects TRBV4-1 to TRBJ2-5, with 12 nucleotides matching TRBD2. The CDR3 sequence is 17 residues long. Germline V gene sequence: CDR1 MGHRA, CDR2 YSYEKL. Trimming removed 3 bases from V and 4 bases from J; junction bases left unmatched: 9. In DNA form, the CDR3 reads TGCGCCAGCAGCCAGCCCCCGACTAGCGGGAGAGGAGAGACCCAGTACTTC. It specifies CASSQPPTSGRGETQYF.